A selection of T cell receptor beta chains follows, all from one sample in a study of tumor-infiltrating lymphocytes in localized non-small cell lung cancer. Produced via immunoSEQ multiplex PCR; TCRdb's table is partial and in-frame only. Of 10,000 to 13,000 clones listed, 80% to 90% were seen once; the top ten hold 7% to 10%. Input material: uninvolved lung tissue not adjacent to the tumor. The receptors were gathered from a human donor with non-small cell lung cancer. CDR3s include the opening cysteine and the closing phenylalanine or tryptophan. A D gene is named only where the DNA matches it firmly. The size field is filled for only some rows; it gives once, few, many or a size class.

>-|TRBV4-1|TRBJ2-7|-
CASSRTPLAYEQYF
TGCGCCAGCAGCCGAACCCCCCTCGCATACGAGCAGTACTTC
>-|TRBV2|TRBJ1-2|-
CASSEEGHGYGYTF
TGTGCCAGCAGTGAAGAGGGTCATGGCTATGGCTACACCTTC
>-|TRBV9|TRBJ1-5|-
CASSVDSAINQPQHF
TGTGCCAGCAGCGTAGACTCGGCCATTAATCAGCCCCAGCATTTT
>TRBD1|TRBV11-2|TRBJ1-3|-
CASSRTGSSSGNTIYF
TGTGCCAGCAGCCGGACAGGTTCCAGCTCTGGAAACACCATATATTTT
>-|TRBV28|TRBJ2-5|-
CASSLGAGAYQETQYF
TGTGCCAGCAGTTTAGGAGCAGGAGCGTACCAAGAGACCCAGTACTTC
>TRBD2|TRBV7-3|TRBJ2-3|-
CASSLRGGTTDTQYF
TGTGCCAGCAGCTTACGCGGGGGAACCACAGATACGCAGTATTTT
>TRBD1|TRBV5-6|TRBJ1-2|-
CASSYPTGGSYGYTF
TGTGCCAGCAGCTACCCGACAGGGGGCAGCTATGGCTACACCTTC
>-|TRBV7-2|TRBJ2-2|-
CASSLGQSLESGELFF
TGTGCCAGCAGCTTAGGCCAGTCCCTAGAGTCCGGGGAGCTGTTTTTT
>-|TRBV18|TRBJ2-5|-
CASSLNRGETQYF
TGTGCCAGCTCACTTAACCGGGGCGAGACCCAGTACTTC
>-|TRBV19|TRBJ1-4|-
CAARRDGTNEKLFF
TGTGCCGCCCGGCGGGACGGAACTAATGAAAAACTGTTTTTT
>-|TRBV7-9|TRBJ1-2|-
CASSSSVQGYGYTF
TGTGCCAGCAGCTCATCAGTACAGGGCTATGGCTACACCTTC
>-|TRBV5-6|TRBJ1-5|few
CASSLTRGVYSNQPQHF
TGTGCCAGCAGCTTGACCAGGGGAGTCTATAGCAATCAGCCCCAGCATTTT
>-|TRBV2|TRBJ2-7|-
CASRTDSYEQYF
TGTGCCAGCAGGACGGACAGCTACGAGCAGTACTTC
>-|TRBV18|TRBJ1-1|-
CASSPPGGMNTEAFF
TGTGCCAGCTCCCCACCTGGGGGGATGAACACTGAAGCTTTCTTT
>-|TRBV5-1|TRBJ1-1|-
CASSLLWSATEAFF
TGCGCCAGCAGCTTGCTATGGTCAGCCACTGAAGCTTTCTTT
>TRBD2|TRBV4-3|TRBJ2-1|-
CASSQGSSGGKGNEQFF
TGCGCCAGCAGCCAAGGGTCTAGCGGGGGGAAGGGCAATGAGCAGTTCTTC
>TRBD2|TRBV11-2|TRBJ2-3|-
CASSLTSGGPITDTQYF
TGTGCCAGCAGCTTAACTAGCGGGGGGCCAATAACAGATACGCAGTATTTT
>TRBD1|TRBV27|TRBJ1-2|-
CASKPGQADYGYTF
TGTGCCAGCAAACCGGGACAGGCTGACTATGGCTACACCTTC
>-|TRBV12-5|TRBJ2-7|-
CASGLSDDGAPVSAIEQYF
TGTGCTAGTGGTTTGTCGGACGACGGGGCCCCGGTTTCAGCGATCGAGCAGTACTTC
>TRBD1|TRBV10-3|TRBJ2-5|-
CAISEGQGISEGQETQYF
TGTGCCATCAGTGAGGGACAGGGGATTTCGGAAGGGCAAGAGACCCAGTACTTC
>TRBD1|TRBV6-5|TRBJ1-6|once
CASRTGTSPLHF
TGTGCCAGCAGGACAGGGACTTCACCCCTCCACTTT
>TRBD1|TRBV9|TRBJ1-6|-
CASSQLTGGNSPLHF
TGTGCCAGCAGCCAGTTAACAGGGGGTAATTCACCCCTCCACTTT
>TRBD1|TRBV23-1|TRBJ2-3|-
CASSQSMSDRGGSHSTDTQYF
TGCGCCAGCAGTCAATCGATGTCGGACAGGGGAGGCTCTCATAGCACAGATACGCAGTATTTT
>-|TRBV6-1|TRBJ1-2|once
CASIDGQSYGYTF
TGTGCCAGCATTGATGGACAGAGCTATGGCTACACCTTC
>TRBD2|TRBV4-1|TRBJ2-3|-
CASSRTPSGGAVDTQYF
TGCGCCAGCAGCCGGACTCCTAGCGGGGGGGCCGTGGATACGCAGTATTTT
>-|TRBV18|TRBJ2-1|-
CASSPSPGFSYNEQFF
TGTGCCAGCTCACCAAGTCCGGGGTTCTCCTACAATGAGCAGTTCTTC
>TRBD1|TRBV7-8|TRBJ2-7|-
CASSSRRTGVPFF
TGTGCCAGCAGCTCGAGACGAACAGGGGTACCGTTTTTC
>-|TRBV5-6|TRBJ2-7|-
CASSLGGLGEQYF
TGTGCCAGCAGCTTGGGGGGTTTGGGCGAGCAGTACTTC
>-|TRBV6-1|TRBJ1-5|-
CASRGNLGSNQPQHF
TGTGCCAGCAGGGGGAATCTGGGAAGCAATCAGCCCCAGCATTTT
>-|TRBV2|TRBJ1-5|-
CASAAGGSNQPQHF
TGTGCCAGCGCCGCGGGCGGTAGCAATCAGCCCCAGCATTTT
>-|TRBV10-1|TRBJ1-6|-
CASSEYRGSPLHF
TGCGCCAGCAGTGAATATAGAGGATCACCCCTCCACTTT
>-|TRBV2|TRBJ1-1|-
CASRPNTEAFF
TGTGCCAGCAGGCCCAACACTGAAGCTTTCTTT
>-|TRBV12-5|TRBJ1-3|-
CASAYGYTVGNTIYF
TGTGCTAGTGCCTATGGGTACACGGTGGGAAACACCATATATTTT
>-|TRBV5-6|TRBJ2-6|-
CASSAVGGPKTWGANVLTF
TGTGCCAGCAGCGCTGTGGGAGGCCCTAAGACATGGGGGGCCAACGTCCTGACTTTC
>-|TRBV12-5|TRBJ2-7|-
CASGLVPRPPSYEQYF
TGTGCTAGTGGTTTGGTACCCAGGCCCCCCTCCTACGAGCAGTACTTC
>TRBD2|TRBV5-1|TRBJ2-3|-
CASSSAGGSDTQYF
TGCGCCAGCAGCTCAGCGGGGGGGTCAGATACGCAGTATTTT
>-|TRBV19|TRBJ2-1|-
CASSTSSANEQFF
TGTGCCAGTAGTACATCTAGTGCCAATGAGCAGTTCTTC
>-|TRBV25-1|TRBJ2-1|-
CASSELSEQFF
TGTGCCAGCAGTGAACTAAGTGAGCAGTTCTTC
>TRBD2|TRBV5-1|TRBJ2-2|few
CASSLAGLDTGELFF
TGCGCCAGCAGCTTGGCGGGACTAGACACCGGGGAGCTGTTTTTT
>-|TRBV5-1|TRBJ2-7|-
CASSLIVSYEQYF
TGCGCCAGCAGCTTAATCGTTTCCTACGAGCAGTACTTC
>TRBD2|TRBV11-2|TRBJ2-3|-
CASSFGTSVYTQYF
TGTGCCAGCAGCTTCGGGACTAGCGTGTATACGCAGTATTTT